A single sample is the source of the 27 T cell receptor beta chains below, sequenced in a study of Ad26.COV2.S vaccination and SARS-CoV-2 variants. Only in-frame clones appear in the TCRdb table, and some are missing; sequencing was by immunoSEQ multiplex PCR. The table has about 420,000 clones, approximately 90% seen once. Treatment given: roughly 20 received Ad26.COV2.S at low or high dose, single or two shots; several received placebo; per-sample allocation not given. Following the first vaccine or placebo injection, samples were taken on day 63. The input for sequencing was peripheral blood, taken in a trial of Ad26.COV2.S vaccine versus placebo. These receptors came from a person between 18 and 65 years old who received the Ad26.COV2.S COVID-19 vaccine or a placebo.

CDR3: CASSVVSGIASSYEQYF. The CDR3 DNA sequence: TGTGCCAGCAGTGTCGTTTCAGGGATTGCGAGCTCCTACGAGCAGTACTTC. J is TRBJ2-7 and V is TRBV6-1; D perhaps matches TRBD1 (5 bases). CDR1 is MNHNS and CDR2 is SASEGT in the germline V gene. The V gene lost 4 bases and the J gene lost 0 bases, with 19 bases spanning the gap. This CDR3 is built from 17 residues.

This rearrangement joins TRBV4-1 to TRBJ1-2; perhaps TRBD1 as D (6 bases). Germline CDR1 is MGHRA and CDR2 is YSYEKL. The V end was cut by 11 bases, the J end by 8 bases, with 24 bases between. CDR3 length: 14 residues. CDR3 DNA: TGCGCCCCCAGCCACCGGGGGGGGGCGCGGGGCTACACCTTC. Its translation is CAPSHRGGARGYTF.

The rearrangement joins TRBV15 to TRBJ1-4, with D hard to call. Per germline, CDR1 LNHNV and CDR2 YYDKDF (reference sequence). Trimming shortened V by 1 base and J by 12 bases, and 9 bases separated the two germline ends. This CDR3 spans 12 amino acids. The CDR3 is CATSRVLVELFF. The CDR3 region has the DNA TGTGCCACCAGCAGAGTGTTAGTGGAACTGTTTTTT.

The chain couples TRBV5-4 to TRBJ1-1; TRBD1 aligns across 7 bases. Germline loops: CDR1 SGHNT, CDR2 YYREEE (reference sequence). V lost 4 bases and J lost 5; bases outside the gene matches: 5. This CDR3 has 13 amino acids. In nucleotides, the CDR3 is TGTGCCAGCAGCGCAGGGGGATGGACTGAAGCTTTCTTT. Residues: CASSAGGWTEAFF.

The V gene is TRBV10-3, the J gene TRBJ2-2, with D possibly TRBD2 on 5 matching bases. Trimming removed 10 bases at V and 3 bases at J, with 12 bases between. This CDR3 has 13 amino acids. The germline CDR1 and CDR2 sequences are ENHRY and SYGVKD. CDR3 bases: TGTGCCACCGCAGGAGGAGACACCGGGGAGCTGTTTTTT. Protein: CATAGGDTGELFF.

This chain links TRBV2 with TRBJ2-2; TRBD1 aligns across 8 bases. The germline V gene encodes CDR1 SNHLY and CDR2 FYNNEI. V shed 5 bases, J shed 3 bases, and the junction held 5 bases outside the gene matches. The CDR3 is made up of 15 amino acids. CDR3 loop: CASSRTGKDTGELFF. Here the CDR3 DNA reads TGTGCCAGCAGTCGGACAGGGAAGGACACCGGGGAGCTGTTTTTT. Combining the CDR3 with reference TRBV2 and TRBJ2-2 gives the whole variable domain EPEVTQTPSHQVTQMGQEVILRCVPISNHLYFYWYRQILGQKVEFLVSFYNNEISEKSEIFDDQFSVERPDGSNFTLKIRSTKLEDSAMYFCASSRTGKDTGELFFGEGSRLTVL.

V gene TRBV27 combines with J gene TRBJ2-7; 9 nucleotides line up with TRBD2. Per the germline V gene, CDR1 is MNHEY and CDR2 is SMNVEV (reference sequence). Germline trimming cut 6 bases from V and 2 bases from J; bases unmatched to any gene: 5. This CDR3 is 14 amino acids long. For the CDR3, the DNA is TGTGCCAGCAGGTTAGCGGGGGCGGCCTACGAGCAGTACTTC. This codes for CASRLAGAAYEQYF.

This clone was counted only a few times. CDR3 sequence: CASSLTSGNTIYF. CDR3 bases: TGCGCCAGCAGCTTAACATCTGGAAACACCATATATTTT. The V call is TRBV5-1, the J call TRBJ1-3; D uncertain. Deletions cut 2 bases from V and 1 base from J, with 4 bases between. Germline loops: CDR1 SGHRS, CDR2 YFSETQ. The CDR3 covers 13 residues.

The chain joins TRBV5-4 to TRBJ1-6, with D tentatively TRBD1 (6 bases). This CDR3 is 17 amino acids long. CDR1 SGHNT and CDR2 YYREEE come from the germline V gene (reference sequence). Trimming removed 0 bases at V and 9 bases at J, with 19 bases between. CDR3 region: CASSLGGATDWGSPLHF. Here the CDR3 DNA reads TGTGCCAGCAGCTTGGGGGGGGCGACAGACTGGGGTTCACCCCTCCACTTT.

This sequence joins TRBV9 and TRBJ1-2, with TRBD1 as a possible D gene (6 bases). Germline CDR1 reads SGDLS; CDR2 reads YYNGEE. The length of the CDR3 is 15 residues. The ends were cut back, 4 bases at V and 0 bases at J, with 13 bases in the middle. CDR3 nucleotide sequence: TGTGCCAGCAGCACCCACAGGGATGCTAACTATGGCTACACCTTC. This encodes CASSTHRDANYGYTF.

The chain employs TRBV19 and TRBJ1-1; D unresolved. The CDR3 has 11 amino acids. V was shortened by 8 bases and J by 1 base, with 5 bases between the two germline ends. Germline values: CDR1 LNHDA, CDR2 SQIVND (reference sequence). The CDR3 spells CASRQNTEAFF. As DNA, the CDR3 is TGTGCCAGTCGACAGAACACTGAAGCTTTCTTT.

This clone was seen a handful of times. This sequence joins TRBV6-1 and TRBJ1-5; unclear D gene. Germline CDR1 is MNHNS and CDR2 is SASEGT. V lost 0 bases, J lost 2 bases, and 11 bases lay in between. The CDR3 has 16 residues. DNA for the CDR3: TGTGCCAGCAGTGAAGCGAGGGTGGAAGGCAATCAGCCCCAGCATTTT. Translated, it gives CASSEARVEGNQPQHF.

The rearrangement uses TRBV19 and TRBJ2-7, with D hard to call. The CDR3 is 14 residues long. Germline V gene sequence: CDR1 LNHDA, CDR2 SQIVND (reference sequence). Between the trimmed V and J ends, which lost 6 bases and 3 bases, there was a span of 15 bases. CDR3 in DNA: TGTGCCAGTAGGGAGACCCTGTCGGGCTACGAGCAGTACTTC. This sequence encodes CASRETLSGYEQYF. The variable domain in full, with the rest retrieved from reference TRBV19 and TRBJ2-7, is DGGITQSPKYLFRKEGQNVTLSCEQNLNHDAMYWYRQDPGQGLRLIYYSQIVNDFQKGDIAEGYSVSREKKESFPLTVTSAQKNPTAFYLCASRETLSGYEQYFGPGTRLTVT.

The rearrangement uses TRBV19 and TRBJ1-2; D ambiguous. The CDR3 is 14 amino acids. CDR1 LNHDA and CDR2 SQIVND come from the germline V gene (reference sequence). V lost 1 base, J lost 13 bases, and 19 bases lay in between. CDR3 in DNA: TGTGCCAGTAGTATAGTGGGGTTTTCGGCTGCCTCCACCTTC. It is translated as CASSIVGFSAASTF.

The rearrangement uses TRBV19 and TRBJ2-7; TRBD2 matches 8 bases. J lost 4 bases, V lost 6 bases, and 8 bases had no gene match. In germline, CDR1 is LNHDA, CDR2 SQIVND (reference sequence). There are 14 residues in the CDR3. CDR3 amino acids: CASSPVAGGYEQYF. The CDR3 DNA sequence: TGTGCCAGTAGCCCGGTGGCGGGGGGTTACGAGCAGTACTTC.

This clone was recorded a few times. The chain carries TRBV30 and TRBJ1-6; D perhaps matches TRBD1 (6 bases). The germline CDR1 and CDR2 sequences are GTSNPN and SVGIG (reference sequence). This CDR3 is built from 13 residues. V was trimmed by 5 bases and J by 10 bases, leaving 15 bases between them. This CDR3 is CAWCPGAESPLHF. CDR3 DNA: TGTGCCTGGTGCCCGGGGGCGGAATCACCCCTCCACTTT.

The chain recombines TRBV11-2 with TRBJ1-1; 9 bases are shared with TRBD1. This CDR3 comprises 12 residues. Germline V gene data show CDR1 as SGHAT and CDR2 as FQNNGV. Trimming took 3 bases from V and 8 from J; bases not matched to a gene: 1. The CDR3 coding sequence is TGTGCCAGCAGCTTGGGGACAGGGGAAGCTTTCTTT. Its protein product is CASSLGTGEAFF.

This clone was seen just once. This chain uses TRBV2 with TRBJ1-5; D may be TRBD1 (5 bases). V was shortened by 4 bases and J by 5 bases, with 9 bases between the two germline ends. The CDR3 loop spans 13 amino acids. Germline values: CDR1 SNHLY, CDR2 FYNNEI. The CDR3: CASSGRGDQPQHF. In DNA form, the CDR3 reads TGTGCCAGCAGTGGGCGAGGGGATCAGCCCCAGCATTTT.

The chain carries TRBV11-2 and TRBJ2-7; 10 nucleotides line up with TRBD1. Germline V lookup: CDR1 SGHAT, CDR2 FQNNGV. The V segment lost 3 bases and the J segment 4 bases; nucleotides outside the gene matches: 3. The CDR3 has 14 amino acids. The CDR3 nucleotides are TGTGCCAGCAGCTTTGACAGGGGGCTGTACGAGCAGTACTTC. Translation: CASSFDRGLYEQYF.

This CDR3 is CASSTRDRGFEQYF. CDR3 DNA sequence: TGTGCCAGCAGTACCCGGGACAGGGGGTTCGAGCAGTACTTC. The rearrangement joins TRBV6-6 to TRBJ2-7, with 11 positions matching TRBD1. Unmatched junction bases numbered 6, after V lost 5 bases and J lost 6 bases. Germline V CDR1 and CDR2: MNHNY, SVGAGI (reference sequence). This CDR3 comprises 14 residues.

The V call is TRBV6-5, the J call TRBJ2-5; D might be TRBD1 (6 bases). Germline V gene data show CDR1 as MNHEY and CDR2 as SVGAGI. This CDR3 comprises 15 residues. V lost 0 bases, J lost 7 bases, and 15 bases lay in between. The CDR3 sequence: CASSYSRTVRRTQYF. The CDR3 DNA reads as TGTGCCAGCAGTTACTCTCGGACAGTGAGGAGGACCCAGTACTTC.

The chain has TRBV5-1 and TRBJ2-1; D may be TRBD2 (6 bases). The V gene lost 3 bases and the J gene lost 10 bases, with 20 bases spanning the gap. The CDR3 covers 15 residues. From germline, CDR1 is SGHRS and CDR2 YFSETQ. CDR3 bases: TGCGCCAGCAGCTCTACCGGGAGCCCGTCCGGGGAGCAGTTCTTC. Protein sequence: CASSSTGSPSGEQFF.

This chain links TRBV2 with TRBJ2-7; 10 bases are shared with TRBD2. This CDR3 is 15 amino acids long. Germline V gene lookup returns CDR1 SNHLY and CDR2 FYNNEI. Losses at the gene ends were 8 bases for V and 3 bases for J; bases not matched to a gene: 10. This CDR3 is CASGSLAGEHYEQYF. The CDR3 DNA follows: TGTGCCAGCGGGAGCCTAGCGGGGGAACACTACGAGCAGTACTTC.

The V and J genes are TRBV4-3 and TRBJ2-5, with D tentatively TRBD1 (6 bases). Per germline, CDR1 LGHNA and CDR2 YSLEER. Trimming stripped 0 bases from V and 0 bases from J, with 14 bases between. The CDR3 runs 17 residues. The CDR3 reads CASSQDPDRLYQETQYF. The CDR3, as DNA: TGCGCCAGCAGCCAAGATCCCGACAGGCTGTACCAAGAGACCCAGTACTTC.

V usage is TRBV2 and J usage is TRBJ2-3, with 11 bases that match TRBD2. CDR3 length: 15 residues. Germline trimming cut 5 bases from V and 1 base from J; bases unmatched to any gene: 2. Germline CDR1 and CDR2: SNHLY and FYNNEI. In DNA form, the CDR3 reads TGTGCCAGCAGTCAGACTAGCGGGGGCACAGATACGCAGTATTTT. It is translated as CASSQTSGGTDTQYF.

The chain joins TRBV7-2 to TRBJ2-6; no clear D gene. The CDR3 runs 14 residues. V dropped 1 base and J dropped 3 bases, with 4 bases sitting between them. Germline CDR1 is SGHTA and CDR2 is FQGNSA. CDR3 sequence reads: CASSLGIGANVLTF. The CDR3 DNA reads as TGTGCCAGCAGCTTAGGTATTGGGGCCAACGTCCTGACTTTC. The whole variable domain, filled in from reference TRBV7-2 and TRBJ2-6, reads GAGVSQSPSNKVTEKGKDVELRCDPISGHTALYWYRQSLGQGLEFLIYFQGNSAPDKSGLPSDRFSAERTGGSVSTLTIQRTQQEDSAVYLCASSLGIGANVLTFGAGSRLTVL.

This chain links TRBV4-2 with TRBJ1-2; no firm D call. The V end lost 1 base, the J end lost 4 bases, and 10 bases lay between the germline ends. The CDR3 sequence is 14 residues long. Germline V gives CDR1 LGHNA, CDR2 YNFKEQ. CDR3 DNA sequence: TGTGCCAGCAGCCAAGTAACGCAGTTCTATGGCTACACCTTC. This codes for CASSQVTQFYGYTF.